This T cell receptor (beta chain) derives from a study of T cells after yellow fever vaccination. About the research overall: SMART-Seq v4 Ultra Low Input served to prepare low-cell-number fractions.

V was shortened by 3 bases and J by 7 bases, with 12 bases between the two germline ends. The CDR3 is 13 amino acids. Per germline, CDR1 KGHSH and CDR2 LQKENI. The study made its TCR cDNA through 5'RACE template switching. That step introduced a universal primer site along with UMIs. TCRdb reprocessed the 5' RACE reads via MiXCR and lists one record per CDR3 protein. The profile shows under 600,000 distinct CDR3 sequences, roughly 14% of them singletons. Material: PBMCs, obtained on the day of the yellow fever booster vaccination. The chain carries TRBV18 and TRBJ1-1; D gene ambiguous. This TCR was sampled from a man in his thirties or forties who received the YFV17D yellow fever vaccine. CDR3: CASSPASSGEAFF. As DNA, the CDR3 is TGTGCCAGCTCACCTGCCTCGAGCGGTGAAGCTTTCTTT.